This TCR beta chain was sequenced during a study of vaccination and CD4 T cells after COVID-19 (dated by TCRdb to the early 2020s). In the study overall: Convalescent patients had a positive SARS-CoV-2 result on nasal swab PCR, and of these patients, nine had mild disease and one had severe disease. The convalescent cohort comprised six males and four females, including two Hispanic individuals, seven Caucasians, two Asians and one multiracial person. Participants received two doses of either the Pfizer-BioNTech BNT162b2 vaccine (n=8) or the Moderna mRNA-1273 vaccine (n=2). Post-COVID blood samples from convalescent patients were collected a median of around 100 days after diagnosis, with a range of about 35 to 180 days. The time from the second vaccine dose to post-vaccine blood sampling had a median of roughly 77 days and ranged from about 14 to 241 days. The cultures were stimulated with overlapping spike peptide pools from SARS-CoV-2 and from the common cold coronaviruses HCoV-NL63, HCoV-OC43 and HCoV-229E. As controls, cultures received a CEFX viral epitope pool (the positive control), an HIV-1 Nef peptide pool (the negative control), or no peptide at all. In 10 COVID-19 convalescent patients and a few infection-naive healthy vaccine recipients, the spike-specific CD4+ TCR repertoire before mRNA vaccination was compared with the repertoire after mRNA vaccination. Points the paper makes about the study in general: Although the median number of SARS-CoV-2-reactive clonotypes went up from some 23 after infection to some 37 after vaccination, the increase was not significant. In convalescent patients, a median around 86% of post-vaccine SARS-CoV-2-reactive clones were detected only after vaccination, suggesting vaccine-specific priming. Of the vaccine-specific clones found in convalescent patients, nearly all (304 of 307) were mono-reactive for SARS-CoV-2 spike instead of being cross-reactive with common cold coronaviruses. Relatively few convalescent patients were included in the study, and early timepoints after natural infection were not analyzed.

As regards this clonotype: This receptor's antigen is unknown. Nothing much larger sits one base from this clone, and base qualities are not available.

Library generation was performed with PCR. At the Johns Hopkins FTIC core, DNA from the cultured CD4+ T cells underwent TCR sequencing with the Oncomine TCR Beta short-read assay. The QIAamp micro DNA kit was used to extract genomic DNA from the cultured CD4+ T cells. Oncomine TCR Beta libraries made from cultured CD4+ T cells were pooled using unique dual indexes and sequenced on an Illumina iSeq 100. The published analysis was carried out like this. Non-productive sequences were removed, and CDR3s not starting with C, not ending with F or W, or shorter than 7 amino acids were discarded. Antigen-specific clonotypes were identified with the MANAFEST web application by comparing peptide-stimulated wells with reference and other culture wells. To be called positive, a clone needed an FDR below 0.05, an odds ratio above 5, and a productive frequency above 0.1% in at least two of three replicate wells. Cross-reactive clonotypes were defined as significantly expanded in both SARS-CoV-2 spike wells and at least one common cold coronavirus spike condition. Similarity between CDR3 sequences was evaluated in R version 3.6.1 using Levenshtein distances (stringdist) and unrooted phylogenetic trees (ape). TCRdb passed the public sequencing reads through fastp at Q25 and MiXCR, retaining productive beta sequences. One record per CDR3 amino acid sequence lists the most common genes and DNA. The V and J calls follow TCRdb's processing rather than the paper's. The sample table lists around 19,000 distinct CDR3 sequences, roughly 70% of them with a count of one. The leading ten clones occupy around 3.8% of the sample.

The treatment or condition label corresponds to: roughly 10-day PBMC culture with coronavirus spike peptide pools or control peptides (ViraFEST assay). The ViraFEST assay was used in the study, in which antigen-specific T cells were expanded with peptide pools and expanded clonotypes were subsequently identified by TCR sequencing. The convalescent patients' positive SARS-CoV-2 PCR tests were from March to December 2020, which was before the Alpha, Beta and Delta variants emerged in the United States. Roughly 2 million PBMCs per well were cultured in IMDM with roughly 5% human AB serum and approximately 9.1 IU/ml IL-2, plus 10 ug/ml peptide pools. Half of the culture medium was replaced with fresh IL-2-containing medium on days 3 and 7. After 10 days of culture, CD4+ T cells were isolated by negative selection with the EasySep CD4+ T cell isolation kit. Ficoll-Paque Plus gradient centrifugation was used to isolate PBMCs from whole blood, and the isolated PBMCs were then either used fresh or cryopreserved at -140C. Triplicate wells were generally used for each culture condition.

V was cut back by 2 bases and J by 0 bases, leaving a gap of 9 bases between them. Including the terminal cysteine and phenylalanine, the CDR3 comprises 15 residues. The only DNA kept is the CDR3, 45 bases in frame from the first base. From the germline V gene, CDR1 is MNHEY and CDR2 is SVGAGI. The V and J segments used are TRBV6-5 and TRBJ2-3; the D gene is not confidently resolved. This receptor was identified in a human donor who had recovered from COVID-19. Sequenced input: CD4+ T cells from blood, cultured in vitro. CDR3 sequence: CASSYRSASTDTQYF. The nucleotide sequence is given as TGTGCCAGCAGTTACCGCTCAGCTAGCACAGATACGCAGTATTTT.